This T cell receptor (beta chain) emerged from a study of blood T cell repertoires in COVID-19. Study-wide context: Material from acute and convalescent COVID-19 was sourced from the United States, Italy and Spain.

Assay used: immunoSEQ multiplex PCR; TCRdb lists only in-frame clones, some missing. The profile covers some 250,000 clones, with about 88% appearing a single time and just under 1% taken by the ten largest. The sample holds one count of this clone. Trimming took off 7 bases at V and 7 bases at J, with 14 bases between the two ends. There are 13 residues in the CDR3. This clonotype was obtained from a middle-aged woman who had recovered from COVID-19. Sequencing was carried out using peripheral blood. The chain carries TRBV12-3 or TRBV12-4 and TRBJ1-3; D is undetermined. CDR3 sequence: CASTRRSPNTIYF. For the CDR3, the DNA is TGTGCCAGCACCAGACGGAGCCCGAACACCATATATTTT.